These 2 T cell receptor beta chains share one sample of origin, sequenced in a study of T-cell memory formation after mild COVID-19. MiXCR, applied by TCRdb to the 5' RACE reads, yields one record per CDR3 protein. The sample carries about 250,000 distinct CDR3 sequences, around 15% recorded once. Sequencing was carried out using PBMCs or a T cell subset sorted from them (not recorded which). The receptors come from a man between 18 and 29 years old who had mild COVID-19 (a few samples of this study predate the infection). Cell type and time point are not known.

This clonotype was detected only a few times. The chain joins TRBV7-3 to TRBJ2-3; no clear D. V was shortened by 6 bases and J by 2 bases, with 12 bases between the two germline ends. CDR1 SGHTA and CDR2 FQGTGA come from the germline V gene. The CDR3 sequence is 14 residues long. In nucleotides, the CDR3 is TGTGCCAGCAGTCAAAACATAGACACAGATACGCAGTATTTT. This translates into CASSQNIDTDTQYF.

This clonotype occurred a few times. V usage is TRBV5-1 and J usage is TRBJ2-1; 7 bases fit TRBD1. The CDR3 loop spans 17 amino acids. Unmatched junction bases numbered 7, after V lost 0 bases and J lost 1 base. Germline CDR1 SGHRS, CDR2 YFSETQ. The CDR3 nucleotides are TGCGCCAGCAGCTTGGCCCCAAGACAGGGATCCTACAATGAGCAGTTCTTC. Its translation is CASSLAPRQGSYNEQFF.